Following are 25 T cell receptor beta chains from one sample sequenced in a study of cytomegalovirus exposure and HLA in healthy donors. Vbeta (60) and Jbeta (13) primers were used in the PCR. Clones were read by immunoSEQ multiplex PCR, and TCRdb kept only the in-frame ones, dropping some. Of some 140,000 clones listed, 76% are singletons. The sequenced material came from PBMCs. These TCRs come from a man aged 40-55 years in good health and CMV-seronegative.

The chain links TRBV4-3 to TRBJ2-1, with D possibly TRBD1 on 7 matching bases. Germline loops: CDR1 LGHNA, CDR2 YSLEER. Trimming cost V 2 bases and J 7 bases, with 12 bases left between them. This CDR3 has 14 amino acids. CDR3 nucleotides: TGCGCCAGCAGCCAATGGAGGGGGCCAAATGAGCAGTTCTTC. Translated, it gives CASSQWRGPNEQFF.

This clone was found a few times. V usage is TRBV19 and J usage is TRBJ1-4; tentatively, D is TRBD1 (6 bases). The length of the CDR3 is 15 residues. V dropped 6 bases and J dropped 4 bases, with 15 bases sitting between them. The V gene's germline CDR1 is LNHDA and CDR2 SQIVND (reference sequence). The CDR3 nucleotides read TGTGCCAGTAGAACGGGGGGCGCCGGTAATGAAAAACTGTTTTTT. Translated, it gives CASRTGGAGNEKLFF.

V is TRBV7-2 and J is TRBJ2-7, with TRBD1 as a possible D gene (6 bases). Germline assignment: CDR1 SGHTA and CDR2 FQGNSA. The CDR3 totals 13 residues. V lost 2 bases, J lost 5 bases, and 10 bases lay in between. The CDR3 DNA follows: TGTGCCAGCAGCTTACCAGGGGTTAACGAGCAGTACTTC. Translating it yields CASSLPGVNEQYF.

The chain uses TRBV4-1 and TRBJ2-6, with TRBD1 identical over 8 bases. Unmatched junction bases numbered 14, after V lost 7 bases and J lost 0 bases. Germline V gives CDR1 MGHRA, CDR2 YSYEKL. This CDR3 spans 19 amino acids. The CDR3 loop reads CASNFEPGQESSGANVLTF. DNA of the CDR3: TGCGCCAGCAACTTCGAACCGGGACAGGAGAGCTCTGGGGCCAACGTCCTGACTTTC.

The chain recombines TRBV7-9 with TRBJ1-3; D gene ambiguous. Trimming took off 5 bases at V and 4 bases at J, with 9 bases between the two ends. From germline, CDR1 is SEHNR and CDR2 FQNEAQ (reference sequence). The CDR3 totals 13 residues. CDR3: CASSPRRGNTIYF. CDR3 in DNA: TGTGCCAGCAGCCCCCGCCGGGGAAACACCATATATTTT.

V usage is TRBV13 and J usage is TRBJ2-7, with 10 bases aligning to TRBD1. V shed 0 bases, J shed 7 bases, and the junction held 9 bases outside the gene matches. In germline, CDR1 is PRHDT, CDR2 FYEKMQ (reference sequence). This CDR3 is built from 16 residues. CDR3 DNA: TGTGCCAGCAGCTTAGGCCTTAGGGACAGGGGCGGGGAGCAGTACTTC. Amino acid sequence: CASSLGLRDRGGEQYF.

The chain is built from TRBV5-1 and TRBJ2-7; maybe TRBD1 (6 bases). Per germline, CDR1 SGHRS and CDR2 YFSETQ. This CDR3 comprises 13 residues. Trimming removed 6 bases at V and 2 bases at J, with 12 bases between. CDR3 region: CASMGASAYEQYF. CDR3 sequence (DNA): TGCGCCAGCATGGGGGCCAGCGCCTACGAGCAGTACTTC.

The chain is built from TRBV11-2 and TRBJ2-5, with D maybe TRBD1 (5 bases). The CDR3 covers 13 residues. Trimming took off 1 base at V and 8 bases at J, with 11 bases between the two ends. The germline gives CDR1 SGHAT, CDR2 FQNNGV. CDR3 region: CASSLVVRETQYF. The CDR3 DNA sequence: TGTGCCAGCAGCTTAGTGGTCAGGGAAACCCAGTACTTC. Using reference TRBV11-2 and TRBJ2-5 for the parts outside the CDR3, the full variable domain is EAGVAQSPRYKIIEKRQSVAFWCNPISGHATLYWYQQILGQGPKLLIQFQNNGVVDDSQLPKDRFSAERLKGVDSTLKIQPAKLEDSAVYLCASSLVVRETQYFGPGTRLLVL.

The sample holds one count of this clone. The genes are TRBV30 and TRBJ2-5; tentative D call: TRBD1 (6 bases). Trimming took off 4 bases at V and 4 bases at J, with 13 bases between the two ends. From germline, CDR1 is GTSNPN and CDR2 SVGIG (reference sequence). CDR3 size: 13 residues. CDR3 protein: CAWTPGHPETQYF. DNA for the CDR3: TGTGCCTGGACCCCGGGACACCCAGAGACCCAGTACTTC.

The chain recombines TRBV27 with TRBJ1-2; D is perhaps TRBD1 (6 bases). Germline CDR1 is MNHEY and CDR2 is SMNVEV (reference sequence). V dropped 4 bases and J dropped 2 bases, with 11 bases sitting between them. This CDR3 has 14 residues. The CDR3 reads CASSSQGLNYGYTF. The CDR3 DNA is TGTGCCAGCAGTTCACAGGGTTTAAACTATGGCTACACCTTC.

A remark on this clone: Other DNA sequences in this specimen translate into the identical CDR3. This sequence joins TRBV13 and TRBJ2-7; TRBD2 agrees at 8 bases. Per germline, CDR1 PRHDT and CDR2 FYEKMQ (reference sequence). The CDR3 spans 13 residues. V lost 4 bases, J lost 2 bases, and 1 base stayed unmatched. CDR3 nucleotide sequence: TGTGCCAGCAGCTCCGGGGGGGCCTACGAGCAGTACTTC. It yields the protein CASSSGGAYEQYF.

This clone appeared a single time. J is TRBJ2-5 and V is TRBV15; the D is unclear. CDR1 is LNHNV, CDR2 YYDKDF, per germline (reference sequence). The germline V and J ends were trimmed by 2 bases and 0 bases, with 10 bases remaining between them. The CDR3 extends over 15 amino acids. CDR3 residues: CATSRRSLNQETQYF. The DNA for the CDR3 is TGTGCCACCAGCAGACGGTCCCTCAACCAAGAGACCCAGTACTTC.

V and J are TRBV9 and TRBJ1-2; D may be TRBD1 (5 bases). Germline lookup yields CDR1 SGDLS and CDR2 YYNGEE. This CDR3 has 16 residues. V lost 2 bases to trimming and J lost 1 base, with 15 bases between them. The CDR3, as DNA: TGTGCCAGCAGCGTCTGGGGCGGAGCTCGTAACTATGGCTACACCTTC. This encodes CASSVWGGARNYGYTF.

The chain combines TRBV18 with TRBJ1-1; 7 nucleotides line up with TRBD1. After removal of 4 bases from V and 4 bases from J, the junction contained 9 bases not matched to a gene. The CDR3 has 15 amino acids. The germline gives CDR1 KGHSH, CDR2 LQKENI. The CDR3 region is CASSLNDRASTEAFF. CDR3 in DNA: TGTGCCAGCTCACTTAATGACAGGGCCAGCACTGAAGCTTTCTTT.

This clone was observed a few times. The CDR3 loop is CASRRLAGQGTQYF. In DNA form, the CDR3 reads TGCGCCAGCAGGAGACTAGCGGGACAGGGGACCCAGTACTTC. V gene TRBV5-1 combines with J gene TRBJ2-5; 11 bases align to TRBD2. J was trimmed by 7 bases and V by 5 bases; bases with no gene match: 7. The CDR3 runs to 14 residues. Per germline, CDR1 SGHRS and CDR2 YFSETQ.

The rearrangement links TRBV14 to TRBJ1-1; tentative D call: TRBD1 (6 bases). The length of the CDR3 is 13 residues. Germline lookup yields CDR1 SGHDN and CDR2 FVKESK. Deletions cut 3 bases from V and 12 bases from J, with 17 bases between. CDR3 amino acids: CASSQDPRDISFF. CDR3 in DNA: TGTGCCAGCAGCCAGGACCCCCGGGACATATCTTTCTTT.

This clone was counted a few times. V and J are TRBV2 and TRBJ2-3; tentative D call: TRBD2 (7 bases). The germline CDR1 and CDR2 sequences are SNHLY and FYNNEI. Trimming cost V 0 bases and J 1 base, with 14 bases left between them. CDR3 size: 17 residues. The CDR3 nucleotides are TGTGCCAGCAGTGAAGCCTGGGGGGGGGCGGGCACAGATACGCAGTATTTT. Protein: CASSEAWGGAGTDTQYF.

This chain uses TRBV5-6 with TRBJ1-2; D is perhaps TRBD1 (6 bases). Trimming removed 0 bases from V and 8 bases from J, with 11 bases in between. This CDR3 has 13 residues. Germline values: CDR1 SGHDT, CDR2 YYEEEE. The CDR3 sequence: CASSLGRGRGYTF. The DNA of the CDR3 is TGTGCCAGCAGCTTGGGCAGGGGACGCGGCTACACCTTC.

V is TRBV7-3 and J is TRBJ2-2; D is perhaps TRBD2 (5 bases). The CDR3 runs to 15 residues. In germline, CDR1 is SGHTA, CDR2 FQGTGA. The V and J ends lost 2 bases and 5 bases respectively, with 12 bases between them. The CDR3 loop is CASSLGLASTGELFF. CDR3 nucleotides: TGTGCCAGCAGCTTAGGGCTAGCTTCTACCGGGGAGCTGTTTTTT.

This clone was seen more than once but under ten times. CDR3: CASSSGGGTDTQYF. CDR3 in DNA: TGCGCCAGCAGTTCTGGGGGGGGCACAGATACGCAGTATTTT. The chain joins TRBV4-3 to TRBJ2-3; 7 positions agree with TRBD2. The CDR3 is 14 amino acids. In germline, CDR1 is LGHNA, CDR2 YSLEER. V gave up 6 bases and J gave up 1 base; unmatched junction bases: 4.

The chain carries TRBV5-4 and TRBJ2-1; 11 nucleotides agree with TRBD2. The CDR3 extends over 16 amino acids. V shed 1 base, J shed 6 bases, and the junction held 6 bases outside the gene matches. Germline-derived CDR1 and CDR2 are SGHNT and YYREEE (reference sequence). CDR3 amino acids: CASSLPGTSGRNEQFF. The CDR3 DNA reads as TGTGCCAGCAGCTTGCCGGGGACTAGCGGACGCAATGAGCAGTTCTTC. The whole variable domain, filled in from reference TRBV5-4 and TRBJ2-1, reads ETGVTQSPTHLIKTRGQQVTLRCSSQSGHNTVSWYQQALGQGPQFIFQYYREEENGRGNFPPRFSGLQFPNYSSELNVNALELDDSALYLCASSLPGTSGRNEQFFGPGTRLTVL.

This sequence joins TRBV7-9 and TRBJ2-7; 9 bases agree with TRBD1. There are 15 residues in the CDR3. CDR1 and CDR2 (germline): SEHNR, FQNEAQ (reference sequence). Unmatched junction bases numbered 8, after V lost 5 bases and J lost 3 bases. CDR3 loop: CASSHEGQGIYEQYF. The CDR3 nucleotides are TGTGCCAGCAGCCATGAAGGACAGGGGATCTACGAGCAGTACTTC.

The chain combines TRBV10-3 with TRBJ2-5; 10 bases map to TRBD2. CDR1 and CDR2 from the germline V gene are ENHRY and SYGVKD. CDR3 length equals 13 residues. Trimming took 7 bases from V and 3 from J; bases not matched to a gene: 2. DNA for the CDR3: TGTGCCATCACTCTAGCGGGGGAAGAGACCCAGTACTTC. This encodes CAITLAGEETQYF.

The rearrangement links TRBV14 to TRBJ2-6; maybe TRBD1 (5 bases). This CDR3 is 15 amino acids long. Germline V gene sequence: CDR1 SGHDN, CDR2 FVKESK. The V end was cut by 3 bases, the J end by 4 bases, with 10 bases between. CDR3 in amino acids: CASSHDSSGANVLTF. The CDR3 bases are TGTGCCAGCAGCCACGACAGTTCCGGGGCCAACGTCCTGACTTTC.

The V and J genes are TRBV6-5 and TRBJ2-5, with D perhaps TRBD1 (6 bases). There are 15 residues in the CDR3. The V end lost 11 bases, the J end lost 2 bases, and 21 bases lay between the germline ends. Germline CDR1 MNHEY, CDR2 SVGAGI. The CDR3 nucleotides read TGTGCCGCGAAAAGAACCGGGACACTGCAAGAGACCCAGTACTTC. Translated: CAAKRTGTLQETQYF.